This entry lists 20 T cell receptor beta chains sequenced from one sample in a study of cytomegalovirus exposure and HLA in healthy donors. The PCR used 60 Vbeta and 13 Jbeta primers. Sequencing was performed with immunoSEQ multiplex PCR; in TCRdb, only in-frame clones are kept and a portion is missing. This table holds over 100,000 clones, around three quarters found once. Material: PBMCs. Receptors originate from a young woman in good health and CMV-seropositive.

The chain couples TRBV6-1 to TRBJ1-1, with D perhaps TRBD1 (5 bases). V was cut by 5 bases and J by 6 bases, with 19 bases left in between. The CDR3 has 15 amino acids. Germline loops: CDR1 MNHNS, CDR2 SASEGT. DNA of the CDR3: TGTGCCAGCAGTTTGGACGGTTTTGGGGGGGCTGAAGCTTTCTTT. It codes for CASSLDGFGGAEAFF.

This clone occurred once. CDR3 residues: CASSARVFTDTQYF. DNA of the CDR3: TGTGCCAGCAGCGCCCGGGTCTTCACAGATACGCAGTATTTT. The chain uses TRBV7-6 and TRBJ2-3; D is undetermined. Between the trimmed V and J ends, which lost 5 bases and 2 bases, there was a span of 11 bases. The length of the CDR3 is 14 residues. In germline, CDR1 is SGHVS, CDR2 FNYEAQ.

The genes are TRBV27 and TRBJ1-4, with 9 bases fitting TRBD1. The CDR3 length is 16 residues. Germline trimming cut 5 bases from V and 6 bases from J; bases unmatched to any gene: 10. In germline, CDR1 is MNHEY, CDR2 SMNVEV (reference sequence). The CDR3 nucleotides read TGTGCCAGCAGTCCCCAACCGACAGGGGGGTATGAAAAACTGTTTTTT. Protein: CASSPQPTGGYEKLFF.

The CDR3 spells CASSVGGEAFF. CDR3 DNA: TGTGCCAGCAGCGTAGGAGGAGAAGCTTTCTTT. The chain employs TRBV9 and TRBJ1-1; D ambiguous. Germline CDR1 and CDR2: SGDLS and YYNGEE. This CDR3 has 11 amino acids. Trimming took off 0 bases at V and 8 bases at J, with 5 bases between the two ends.

The count of this clone is one. V is TRBV27 and J is TRBJ2-7; TRBD2 matches at 11 bases. The V gene's germline CDR1 is MNHEY and CDR2 SMNVEV (reference sequence). Unmatched junction bases numbered 3, after V lost 4 bases and J lost 4 bases. The CDR3 has 14 residues. In nucleotides, the CDR3 is TGTGCCAGCAGTTCCGGGACTAGCGGATACGAGCAGTACTTC. Translation gives CASSSGTSGYEQYF.

The chain recombines TRBV28 with TRBJ2-1; D is perhaps TRBD1 (5 bases). Trimming stripped 2 bases from V and 5 bases from J, with 16 bases between. The CDR3 covers 16 residues. Germline CDR1 MDHEN, CDR2 SYDVKM. CDR3 region: CASSLGGLQVHNEQFF. CDR3 nucleotide sequence: TGTGCCAGCAGTTTAGGTGGATTACAGGTACACAATGAGCAGTTCTTC.

On this clone: The junction differs from germline at one of its ends, possibly a read error. The rearrangement links TRBV27 to TRBJ2-7; D is unclear. The CDR3 spans 13 residues. Germline assignment: CDR1 MNHEY and CDR2 SMNVEV (reference sequence). CDR3 in amino acids: CANSLSRAHEQYF. The CDR3 bases are TGTGCCAACAGTTTATCAAGAGCCCACGAGCAGTACTTC.

The chain links TRBV28 to TRBJ1-1; 10 bases map to TRBD1. The CDR3 length is 12 residues. The germline gives CDR1 MDHEN, CDR2 SYDVKM. Trimming cost V 6 bases and J 10 bases; bases outside gene matches: 5. The CDR3 spells CASSSDRGRAFF. The CDR3 DNA is TGTGCCAGCAGCTCCGACAGGGGGCGAGCTTTCTTT. Full variable domain (rest looked up from reference TRBV28 and TRBJ1-1): DVKVTQSSRYLVKRTGEKVFLECVQDMDHENMFWYRQDPGLGLRLIYFSYDVKMKEKGDIPEGYSVSREKKERFSLILESASTNQTSMYLCASSSDRGRAFFGQGTRLTVV.

The CDR3 DNA is TGTGCCAGCAGCTTATCAGGCCCCCAAGAGACCCAGTACTTC. It is translated as CASSLSGPQETQYF. The chain carries TRBV7-2 and TRBJ2-5; D ambiguous. The germline gives CDR1 SGHTA, CDR2 FQGNSA. This CDR3 contains 14 residues. V was shortened by 2 bases and J by 1 base, with 8 bases between the two germline ends.

The chain employs TRBV10-3 and TRBJ1-4; no clear D. This CDR3 comprises 14 residues. V was pared by 6 bases and J by 0 bases, with 8 bases between. Germline V lookup: CDR1 ENHRY, CDR2 SYGVKD. For the CDR3, the DNA is TGTGCCATCAGCGACGGGGCAACTAATGAAAAACTGTTTTTT. Protein product: CAISDGATNEKLFF.

This clone was counted between two and nine times. The chain couples TRBV4-1 to TRBJ1-2; 10 nucleotides align to TRBD1. There are 13 residues in the CDR3. With V trimmed by 3 bases and J by 7 bases, 2 bases remained unmatched. Germline V gene data show CDR1 as MGHRA and CDR2 as YSYEKL. The CDR3 here is CASSQGQGPGYTF. In DNA, the CDR3 is TGCGCCAGCAGCCAGGGACAGGGGCCTGGCTACACCTTC.

The rearrangement joins TRBV6-5 to TRBJ2-7; 9 bases line up with TRBD1. V trimming: 7 bases; J trimming: 4 bases; junction bases outside the gene matches: 5. This CDR3 is built from 13 residues. Germline CDR1 is MNHEY and CDR2 is SVGAGI. CDR3 DNA sequence: TGTGCCAGCATCGGGACAGGGAAATACGAGCAGTACTTC. This encodes CASIGTGKYEQYF.

The gene calls are TRBV5-1 and TRBJ2-7; 9 positions agree with TRBD1. With V trimmed by 7 bases and J by 6 bases, 8 bases remained unmatched. CDR1 and CDR2 from the germline V gene are SGHRS and YFSETQ. The CDR3 consists of 13 residues. The CDR3 region has the DNA TGCGCCAGCGCGCTTTTACAGGGGGCCGAGCAGTACTTC. The encoded protein is CASALLQGAEQYF.

This clone was counted a few times. The V and J genes are TRBV11-1 and TRBJ2-1, with TRBD2 matching over 8 bases. The germline gives CDR1 SGHAT, CDR2 FQDESV (reference sequence). This CDR3 contains 14 residues. The V gene end was trimmed by 5 bases and the J gene end by 5 bases; junction bases not matched to a gene: 5. The CDR3 spells CASSPGTRNNEQFF. In nucleotides, the CDR3 is TGTGCCAGCAGCCCCGGGACTAGAAACAATGAGCAGTTCTTC.

The V gene is TRBV27, the J gene TRBJ2-7; the D gene is possibly TRBD2 (6 bases). The length of the CDR3 is 14 residues. The ends were cut back, 8 bases at V and 2 bases at J, with 16 bases in the middle. The germline CDR1 and CDR2 sequences are MNHEY and SMNVEV (reference sequence). The CDR3 loop reads CASGPGTSPYEQYF. CDR3 nucleotide sequence: TGTGCCAGCGGCCCCGGGACTTCTCCCTACGAGCAGTACTTC.

The chain uses TRBV30 and TRBJ1-1; D is unresolved. The CDR3 runs to 12 residues. Germline V gene lookup returns CDR1 GTSNPN and CDR2 SVGIG (reference sequence). V was pared by 2 bases and J by 4 bases, with 8 bases between. CDR3 amino acids: CAWSLTVTEAFF. In nucleotides, the CDR3 is TGTGCCTGGAGTCTTACAGTCACTGAAGCTTTCTTT.

The table lists this clone with a few counts. V is TRBV5-1 and J is TRBJ2-1; the match to TRBD1 covers 9 bases. The CDR3 is 15 amino acids. Unmatched junction bases numbered 2, after V lost 4 bases and J lost 0 bases. Germline V lookup: CDR1 SGHRS, CDR2 YFSETQ. Here the CDR3 reads CASSAQGASYNEQFF. The CDR3 coding sequence is TGCGCCAGCAGCGCACAGGGGGCCTCCTACAATGAGCAGTTCTTC.

V and J are TRBV29-1 and TRBJ2-7; 9 nucleotides line up with TRBD1. This CDR3 region has 13 residues. CDR1 and CDR2 (germline): SQVTM, ANQGSEA. V was clipped by 0 bases and J by 4 bases; unmatched bases: 1. CDR3 DNA: TGCAGCGTTGAAGACGGGACAGGGTACGAGCAGTACTTC. This translates into CSVEDGTGYEQYF.

The genes are TRBV5-4 and TRBJ2-7, with 14 bases that match TRBD2. The CDR3 loop spans 16 amino acids. J lost 5 bases, V lost 0 bases, and 4 bases had no gene match. Germline lookup yields CDR1 SGHNT and CDR2 YYREEE (reference sequence). This CDR3 is CASSLVPGLAGDEQYF. In DNA, the CDR3 is TGTGCCAGCAGCTTGGTGCCGGGACTAGCGGGAGACGAGCAGTACTTC.

This chain connects TRBV7-9 to TRBJ2-3; tentatively, D is TRBD2 (5 bases). Trimming shortened V by 6 bases and J by 0 bases, and 16 bases separated the two germline ends. The CDR3 is 16 residues long. Germline CDR1 and CDR2: SEHNR and FQNEAQ (reference sequence). The CDR3 spells CASRSPLVESTDTQYF. Here the CDR3 DNA reads TGTGCCAGCAGGTCCCCACTAGTAGAAAGCACAGATACGCAGTATTTT. The variable domain in full, completed from reference TRBV7-9 and TRBJ2-3, reads DTGVSQNPRHKITKRGQNVTFRCDPISEHNRLYWYRQTLGQGPEFLTYFQNEAQLEKSRLLSDRFSAERPKGSFSTLEIQRTEQGDSAMYLCASRSPLVESTDTQYFGPGTRLTVL.